This T cell receptor beta chain comes out of a study of CD8 T cells in Susac syndrome. Study information: Susac syndrome patients were untreated, on corticosteroids with some adding intravenous immunoglobulin, or on intravenous immunoglobulin only.

Details on this clonotype: Its antigen is undetermined.

Broader study findings: The study's TCR sequencing and HLA analysis covered a relatively small number of individuals, and the study acknowledged this.

RNA in amounts of about 0.45 to 1 ug was reverse transcribed with random hexamers. Amplification of TCR beta CDR3 was carried out by immunoSEQ multiplex PCR, which covered 54 Vbeta and 13 Jbeta segments. TCRdb passed the immunoSEQ multiplex PCR reads through MiXCR, listing each CDR3 protein once. The table lists hundreds of thousands of distinct CDR3 sequences, approximately 94% of them singletons. The CD8+ and CD4+ T cells were isolated magnetically using a negative isolation approach, whereas the TEMRA cells were enriched by FACS. The receptor's source is a human donor with Susac syndrome. Sequenced sample: CD4+ T cells from PBMCs.

Here the CDR3 DNA reads TGTGCCAGCAGTTTCCGGACAGGGAAGTACGAGCAGTACTTC. It specifies CASSFRTGKYEQYF. The chain carries TRBV27 and TRBJ2-7; 8 bases line up with TRBD1. J lost 4 bases, V lost 3 bases, and 5 bases had no gene match. This CDR3 has 14 amino acids. The germline V gene encodes CDR1 MNHEY and CDR2 SMNVEV (reference sequence).